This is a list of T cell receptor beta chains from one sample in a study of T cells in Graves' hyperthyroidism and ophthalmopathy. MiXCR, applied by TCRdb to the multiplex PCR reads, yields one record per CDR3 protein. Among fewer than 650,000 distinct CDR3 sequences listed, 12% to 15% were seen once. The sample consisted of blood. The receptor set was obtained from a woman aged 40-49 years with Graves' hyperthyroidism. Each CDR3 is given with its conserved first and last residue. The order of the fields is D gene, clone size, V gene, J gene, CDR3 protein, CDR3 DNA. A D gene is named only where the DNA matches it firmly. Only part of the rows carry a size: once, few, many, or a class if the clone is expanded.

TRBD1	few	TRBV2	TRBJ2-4	CASSELGTGGKHIQYF	TGTGCCAGCAGTGAATTGGGTACAGGGGGTAAACACATTCAGTACTTC
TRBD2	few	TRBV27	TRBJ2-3	CASSLPGLDFGTDTQYF	TGTGCCAGCAGTTTACCTGGACTAGACTTCGGCACAGATACGCAGTATTTT
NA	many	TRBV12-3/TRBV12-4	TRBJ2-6	CASSHRETGANVLTF	TGTGCCAGCAGTCACAGGGAAACTGGGGCCAACGTCCTGACTTTC
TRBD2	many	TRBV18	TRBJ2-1	CASSPTSGNSEQFF	TGTGCCAGCTCACCGACTAGCGGGAACAGTGAGCAGTTCTTC
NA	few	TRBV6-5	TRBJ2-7	CASSYFYEQYF	TGTGCCAGCAGCTACTTCTACGAGCAGTACTTC
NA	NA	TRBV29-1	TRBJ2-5	CSVEAGQGAAQYF	TGCAGCGTTGAGGCAGGGCAGGGAGCTGCTCAGTACTTC
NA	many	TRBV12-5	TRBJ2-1	CASGSMDGYYNEQFF	TGTGCTAGTGGTTCCATGGACGGTTACTACAATGAGCAGTTCTTC
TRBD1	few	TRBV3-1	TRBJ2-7	CASSSRAGQGSEQYF	TGTGCCAGCAGCTCAAGGGCGGGACAGGGTAGCGAGCAGTACTTC
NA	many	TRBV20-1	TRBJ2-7	CSATGGQVIYEQYF	TGCAGTGCTACGGGGGGACAGGTAATCTACGAGCAGTACTTC
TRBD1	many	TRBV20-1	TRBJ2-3	CSARADRGTSDTDTQYF	TGCAGTGCTAGAGCCGACAGGGGAACTTCAGACACAGATACGCAGTATTTT
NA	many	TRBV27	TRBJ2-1	CASSFYNEQFF	TGTGCCAGCAGCTTCTACAATGAGCAGTTCTTC
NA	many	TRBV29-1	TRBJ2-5	CSVDQETQYF	TGCAGCGTTGATCAAGAGACCCAGTACTTC
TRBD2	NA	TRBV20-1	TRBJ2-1	CSARDRGRALNEQFF	TGCAGTGCTAGAGATCGCGGGAGGGCCCTCAATGAGCAGTTCTTC
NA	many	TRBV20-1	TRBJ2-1	CSAGISGYNEQFF	TGCAGTGCTGGGATTAGCGGCTACAATGAGCAGTTCTTC
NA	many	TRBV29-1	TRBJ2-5	CSVGHDDNAQYF	TGCAGCGTGGGACACGACGACAATGCCCAGTACTTC
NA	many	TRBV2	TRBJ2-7	CASRLGWDYEQYF	TGTGCCAGCAGACTAGGGTGGGACTACGAGCAGTACTTC
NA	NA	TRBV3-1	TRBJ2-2	CASSQEPTGELFF	TGTGCCAGCAGCCAAGAGCCAACCGGGGAGCTGTTTTTT
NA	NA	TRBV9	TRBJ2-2	CASRRTDTGELFF	TGTGCCAGCAGAAGGACGGACACCGGGGAGCTGTTTTTT
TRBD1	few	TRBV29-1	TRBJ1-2	CSVQGVSDSGYTF	TGCAGCGTTCAGGGGGTTAGCGATTCTGGCTACACCTTC
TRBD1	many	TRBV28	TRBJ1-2	CASSFGQGNYGYTF	TGTGCCAGCAGTTTCGGACAGGGGAACTATGGCTACACCTTC
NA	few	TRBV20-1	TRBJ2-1	CSARDIVRGGDEQFF	TGCAGTGCTAGAGATATCGTCAGGGGTGGTGATGAGCAGTTCTTC
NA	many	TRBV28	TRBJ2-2	CASSLPQFTGIPANTGELFF	TGTGCCAGCAGTTTACCCCAATTTACGGGGATCCCTGCGAACACCGGGGAGCTGTTTTTT
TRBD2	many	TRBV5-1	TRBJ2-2	CASSLAGTSGSGHTGELFF	TGCGCCAGCAGCTTGGCAGGGACTAGCGGGAGTGGGCACACCGGGGAGCTGTTTTTT
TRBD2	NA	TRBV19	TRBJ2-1	CASSIPGLAYEQFF	TGTGCCAGTAGTATCCCGGGACTAGCATATGAGCAGTTCTTC
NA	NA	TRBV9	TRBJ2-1	CASSVVGGGGREQFF	TGTGCCAGCAGCGTAGTAGGGGGCGGGGGTCGGGAGCAGTTCTTC
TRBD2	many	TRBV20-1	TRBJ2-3	CSAGTSGSSFTDTQYF	TGCAGTGCCGGGACTAGCGGGAGCTCTTTCACAGATACGCAGTATTTT
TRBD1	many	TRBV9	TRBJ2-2	CASSVGQGAIGELFF	TGTGCCAGCAGCGTAGGCCAGGGGGCGATCGGGGAGCTGTTTTTT
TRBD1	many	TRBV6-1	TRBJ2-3	CASSQGTVNTQYF	TGTGCCAGCAGTCAGGGGACAGTTAATACGCAGTATTTT
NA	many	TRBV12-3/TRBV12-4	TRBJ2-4	CASSLNIAIQYF	TGTGCCAGCAGTTTAAACATAGCCATTCAGTACTTC
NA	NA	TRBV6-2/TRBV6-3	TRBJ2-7	CASSTRTRAGSSYEQYF	TGTGCCAGCAGTACCCGGACAAGGGCCGGGAGCTCCTACGAGCAGTACTTC
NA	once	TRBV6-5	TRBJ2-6	CASSYSGRSGANVLTF	TGTGCCAGCAGTTACTCGGGACGCTCTGGGGCCAACGTCCTGACTTTC
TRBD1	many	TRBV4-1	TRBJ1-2	CASSQAGTGSPYGYTF	TGCGCCAGCAGCCAAGCCGGGACAGGGAGTCCCTATGGCTACACCTTC
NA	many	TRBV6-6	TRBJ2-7	CASSYFVRVPSYEQYF	TGTGCCAGCAGTTACTTCGTTAGGGTACCCTCCTACGAGCAGTACTTC
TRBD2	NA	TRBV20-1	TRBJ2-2	CSAMGLAGVGTGELFF	TGCAGTGCAATGGGACTAGCGGGAGTGGGCACCGGGGAGCTGTTTTTT
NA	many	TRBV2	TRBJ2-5	CASSALAPAQETQYF	TGTGCCAGCAGTGCCCTCGCACCGGCCCAAGAGACCCAGTACTTC